The 6 T cell receptor beta chains in this list originate from one sample, sequenced in a study of OX40 agonist ivuxolimab in advanced cancers. Assay used: immunoSEQ multiplex PCR; TCRdb lists only in-frame clones, some missing. The table lists 25,000 to 30,000 clones, about nine tenths of them singletons. The source was CD4+ or CD8+ T cells sorted from blood, collected in a trial of the OX40 agonist ivuxolimab. The origin of the receptors is an adult with an advanced solid tumor such as melanoma, head and neck, liver or kidney cancer.

This chain uses TRBV27 with TRBJ2-7, with 9 bases identical to TRBD1. This CDR3 has 14 residues. CDR1 MNHEY and CDR2 SMNVEV come from the germline V gene (reference sequence). The J segment lost 5 bases and the V segment lost 4 bases, leaving 6 bases of the junction unmatched. CDR3 bases: TGTGCCAGCAGTTCGGGGGACAGGGTCGACGAGCAGTACTTC. This sequence encodes CASSSGDRVDEQYF.

This chain joins TRBV9 and TRBJ1-5; possible D gene TRBD1, 5 bases. The CDR3 is 15 amino acids. The V end was cut by 1 base, the J end by 2 bases, with 10 bases between. Germline CDR1 and CDR2: SGDLS and YYNGEE. CDR3 bases: TGTGCCAGCAGCGTACCCAGGGTTGGCAATCAGCCCCAGCATTTT. Amino acids: CASSVPRVGNQPQHF.

This clone showed up just once. The J gene is TRBJ2-5, the V gene TRBV4-3; 7 bases agree with TRBD1. The end of the DNA is better explained by TRBJ2-7, so the J call may be wrong. This CDR3 comprises 14 residues. Germline lookup yields CDR1 LGHNA and CDR2 YSLEER. CDR3 coding DNA: TGCGCCAGCAGCCAAGGGACAGGACCTAGCGAGCAGTACTTC. Protein sequence: CASSQGTGPSEQYF.

The chain links TRBV7-9 to TRBJ2-1; D possibly uses TRBD1 or TRBD2 (6 bases each). Germline values: CDR1 SEHNR, CDR2 FQNEAQ (reference sequence). The CDR3 runs to 16 residues. V lost 5 bases to trimming and J lost 4 bases, with 18 bases between them. The CDR3 sequence: CASSPRGGSAYNEQFF. For the CDR3, the DNA is TGTGCCAGCAGCCCCAGAGGGGGGAGTGCTTACAATGAGCAGTTCTTC.

This clone was seen only once. This chain connects TRBV5-6 to TRBJ2-2; D ambiguous. The CDR3 is 12 amino acids. Germline-derived CDR1 and CDR2 are SGHDT and YYEEEE. Between the trimmed V and J ends, which lost 6 bases and 7 bases, there was a span of 10 bases. CDR3 residues: CASTLGIGELFF. Here the CDR3 DNA reads TGTGCCAGCACCCTGGGGATCGGGGAGCTGTTTTTT.

The chain has TRBV7-6 and TRBJ2-7; the match to TRBD1 covers 10 bases. Germline CDR1 is SGHVS and CDR2 is FNYEAQ. The CDR3 is 15 residues long. The J segment lost 4 bases and the V segment lost 5 bases, leaving 8 bases of the junction unmatched. Here the CDR3 DNA reads TGTGCCAGCAGCCCCTTAGGGACAGGGGAATACGAGCAGTACTTC. Translated: CASSPLGTGEYEQYF.